The entry below describes one T cell receptor beta chain. These data originate in a study of blood T cell repertoires in COVID-19. Study in general: Whether acute or convalescent, the COVID-19 samples came from the United States, Italy and Spain. Nucleic acid was either cDNA or gDNA, and it came from T cells, B-cell-depleted T cells, or PBMCs.

The ends lost 6 bases at V and 3 bases at J; junction bases unmatched: 10. CDR1 and CDR2 (germline): SNHLY, FYNNEI. This CDR3 contains 18 residues. Patients in Seattle were enrolled during active infection, then followed longitudinally. Some clones are missing from TCRdb's copy, which holds only in-frame ones; the method was immunoSEQ multiplex PCR. The sample includes approximately 240,000 clones, approximately 86% of them seen just once. The chain is built from TRBV2 and TRBJ1-6; the match to TRBD1 covers 11 bases. Input material: peripheral blood. This receptor was taken from a woman between 25 and 40 years old with COVID-19, enrolled during active disease. CDR3 sequence (DNA): TGTGCCAGCAGCAACCCGTCGGGGACAGGGGGCTATAATTCACCCCTCCACTTT. This encodes CASSNPSGTGGYNSPLHF.